A single sample gave rise to the 21 T cell receptor beta chains below, sequenced in a study of tumor-infiltrating lymphocytes in primary liver carcinoma. Starting from around 500 ng of total RNA, TCR beta cDNA was produced with a primer in the constant region. ARM-PCR, slightly modified, supplied the TCR beta libraries through three nested multiplex PCR rounds. A C-beta reverse primer and TRBV1-TRBV30 forward primers served in each of the first two PCR rounds, at 10 cycles apiece. TCRdb passed the multiplex PCR reads through MiXCR, listing each CDR3 protein once. The data hold 150,000 to 200,000 distinct CDR3 sequences, with about 61% observed a single time. Alongside blood RNA obtained from unsorted whole blood, germline DNA was also extracted. The sequencing sample was made of peripheral blood. These receptors came from a woman aged 60-75 years with primary liver carcinoma and hepatitis B virus infection.

This clonotype was observed a single time. A read error may be the cause here, since a much bigger clone is one base away. The CDR3 region is CACSFRNAYEQYF. CDR3 coding DNA: TGTGCCTGCAGCTTCCGCAACGCCTACGAGCAGTACTTC. J is TRBJ2-7 and V is TRBV5-6, with D uncertain. The CDR3 consists of 13 residues. Per germline, CDR1 SGHDT and CDR2 YYEEEE. The complete variable domain, with remaining parts taken from reference TRBV5-6 and TRBJ2-7, reads DAGVTQSPTHLIKTRGQQVTLRCSPKSGHDTVSWYQQALGQGPQFIFQYYEEEERQRGNFPDRFSGHQFPNYSSELNVNALLLGDSALYLCACSFRNAYEQYFGPGTRLTVT.

This clonotype was observed once. Being one base from a much bigger clone, this may be a read error. This chain connects TRBV4-2 to TRBJ1-1; D gene unclear. The germline CDR1 and CDR2 sequences are LGHNA and YNFKEQ. The CDR3 sequence is 13 residues long. CDR3 residues: CTSSQLGGTEAFF. DNA for the CDR3: TGTACCAGCAGCCAATTGGGAGGGACTGAAGCTTTCTTT.

V gene TRBV29-1 combines with J gene TRBJ1-2, with 7 bases matching TRBD1. V shed 6 bases, J shed 8 bases, and the junction held 9 bases outside the gene matches. CDR3 length: 12 residues. Looked up from germline, CDR1 is SQVTM and CDR2 is ANQGSEA. The CDR3 DNA follows: TGCAGCGTCATGACAGGGAGGGAGGGCTACACCTTC. Its translation: CSVMTGREGYTF.

The V and J genes are TRBV20-1 and TRBJ2-1, with 10 bases matching TRBD2. The CDR3 spans 14 residues. V shed 2 bases, J shed 9 bases, and the junction held 7 bases outside the gene matches. Germline V lookup: CDR1 DFQATT, CDR2 SNEGSKA (reference sequence). The CDR3: CSARSLAGVPEQFF. The CDR3 nucleotides read TGCAGTGCTAGATCCCTAGCGGGAGTCCCTGAGCAGTTCTTC.

The sample holds many counts of this clonotype. The chain employs TRBV6-5 and TRBJ2-7; tentative D call: TRBD2 (6 bases). The length of the CDR3 is 16 residues. V was trimmed by 5 bases and J by 2 bases, leaving 19 bases between them. Germline V CDR1 and CDR2: MNHEY, SVGAGI. Written as DNA, the CDR3 is TGTGCCAGCAGTCCCGGGGGAGGCATGATCGCCTACGAGCAGTACTTC. This codes for CASSPGGGMIAYEQYF.

Note on this clonotype: A much more abundant neighbour one base away suggests this may be a read error. The V call is TRBV10-3, the J call TRBJ1-2; the D is unclear. Germline V gene lookup returns CDR1 ENHRY and CDR2 SYGVKD. The germline V and J ends were trimmed by 6 bases and 5 bases, with 13 bases remaining between them. CDR3 length: 13 residues. CDR3 amino acids: CAISPGELYGYTF. The CDR3 DNA reads TGTGCCATCAGCCCGGGAGAGTTATATGGCTACACCTTC.

Worth noting for this clonotype: A much larger clone is a single base away; this may be a read error. The gene calls are TRBV6-2 or TRBV6-3 and TRBJ2-5, with 10 positions matching TRBD2. Germline-derived CDR1 and CDR2 are MNHEY and SVGEGT. The CDR3 extends over 15 amino acids. The CDR3 coding sequence is TGTGCCAGCAGTTACGGGACTAGCGATCAAGAGACCCTGTACTTC. Encoded protein: CASSYGTSDQETLYF.

Comments on this clonotype: At one end the junction does not follow the germline gene, possibly because of a read error. The CDR3 protein is CASSLDHGEAQYF. Written as DNA, the CDR3 is TGTGCTAGCAGCTTAGATCACGGGGAGGCCCAGTACTTC. The V gene is TRBV11-2, the J gene TRBJ2-5, with a weak D call TRBD2 (6 bases). Germline V gene sequence: CDR1 SGHAT, CDR2 FQNNGV. The CDR3 loop spans 13 amino acids.

The chain combines TRBV25-1 with TRBJ1-5; D remains ambiguous. V was clipped by 1 base and J by 0 bases, with 4 bases between them. Germline CDR1 is MGHDK and CDR2 is SYGVNS. CDR3 size: 14 residues. The CDR3 DNA sequence: TGTGCCAGCAGTGAATTGGTTAGCAATCAGCCCCAGCATTTT. This encodes CASSELVSNQPQHF. Combining the CDR3 with reference TRBV25-1 and TRBJ1-5 gives the whole variable domain EADIYQTPRYLVIGTGKKITLECSQTMGHDKMYWYQQDPGMELHLIHYSYGVNSTEKGDLSSESTVSRIRTEHFPLTLESARPSHTSQYLCASSELVSNQPQHFGDGTRLSIL.

In its sample, this clonotype was seen once. The conserved phenylalanine or tryptophan is not found at the CDR3 terminus, so this likely reflects a read error. The V call is TRBV6-1, the J call TRBJ1-2, with D possibly being TRBD1 (5 bases). This CDR3 has 15 residues. Germline V gene data show CDR1 as MNHNS and CDR2 as SASEGT. Trimming shortened V by 8 bases and J by 7 bases, and 23 bases separated the two germline ends. Here the CDR3 DNA reads TGTGCCAGCCAAACTGGTGTGACCGCGAGGGGTGGCTACACCCTC. Amino acid sequence: CASQTGVTARGGYTL.

This clonotype was recorded once. The rearrangement joins TRBV5-1 to TRBJ2-7, with 9 bases fitting TRBD2. CDR1 is SGHRS, CDR2 YFSETQ, per germline. The CDR3 runs to 16 residues. The ends lost 6 bases at V and 7 bases at J; junction bases unmatched: 17. The CDR3 is CASTYGVLAGRREQYF. As DNA, the CDR3 is TGCGCCAGCACCTATGGGGTGCTAGCGGGACGTAGGGAGCAGTACTTC.

This clonotype was seen a few times. The J gene is TRBJ2-5, the V gene TRBV28; D gene uncertain. Per the germline V gene, CDR1 is MDHEN and CDR2 is SYDVKM. Deletions cut 4 bases from V and 5 bases from J, with 14 bases between. The CDR3 totals 14 residues. Here the CDR3 DNA reads TGTGCCAGCAGTTCGAAGGGTCTGGGGGAGACCCAGTACTTC. Amino acid sequence: CASSSKGLGETQYF.

For this clonotype: Since a much larger clone is just one base distant, this may be a read error. The V call is TRBV7-8, the J call TRBJ2-2; TRBD2 matches 8 bases. There are 14 residues in the CDR3. Germline CDR1 is SGHVS and CDR2 is FQNEAQ. The CDR3 DNA reads as TGTGCCAGCAGCTTAGGTAGCGGGCGGGGGGAGCCGTTTTTT. Its translation: CASSLGSGRGEPFF. Looking up the rest from reference TRBV7-8 and TRBJ2-2 gives the full variable domain: GAGVSQSPRYKVAKRGQDVALRCDPISGHVSLFWYQQALGQGPEFLTYFQNEAQLDKSGLPSDRFFAERPEGSVSTLKIQRTQQEDSAVYLCASSLGSGRGEPFFGEGSRLTVL.

At least ten counts were recorded for this clonotype. No conserved phenylalanine or tryptophan ends this CDR3, so it is likely a read error. V usage is TRBV11-2 and J usage is TRBJ2-1; no reliable D call. This CDR3 has 16 residues. V was cut by 5 bases and J by 8 bases, with 22 bases left in between. The V gene's germline CDR1 is SGHAT and CDR2 FQNNGV. The DNA for the CDR3 is TGTGCCAGCAGCCCCCTCCGGCCCTCAATCCTGTATGAGCAGTTCCTC. Its protein is CASSPLRPSILYEQFL.

With regard to this clonotype: A much larger clone differs from this one at a single base, so this may be a read error. The J gene is TRBJ2-1, the V gene TRBV5-6; 9 bases line up with TRBD2. From germline, CDR1 is SGHDT and CDR2 YYEEEE. The CDR3 spans 15 residues. The CDR3 DNA follows: TGTGCCAGCAGTAACCCTAGCGGGACGGTCAATGTGCAGTTCTTC. As protein: CASSNPSGTVNVQFF.

On this clonotype: It may be a read error: a sequence one base away is much more abundant. The V gene is TRBV10-2, the J gene TRBJ1-2; D is uncertain. The CDR3 runs to 15 residues. Germline assignment: CDR1 WSHSY and CDR2 SAAADI. The CDR3: CASSGLAASNYGYIF. CDR3 coding DNA: TGCGCCAGCAGCGGCCTGGCAGCGTCTAACTATGGCTACATCTTC.

This clonotype was seen ten or more times. The chain links TRBV29-1 to TRBJ1-1, with D unresolved. The ends were cut back, 8 bases at V and 5 bases at J, with 9 bases in the middle. Germline loops: CDR1 SQVTM, CDR2 ANQGSEA. The CDR3 has 10 residues. CDR3 residues: CSCRTTEAFF. As DNA, the CDR3 is TGCAGCTGCCGAACTACTGAAGCTTTCTTT. Full variable domain (rest looked up from reference TRBV29-1 and TRBJ1-1): SAVISQKPSRDICQRGTSLTIQCQVDSQVTMMFWYRQQPGQSLTLIATANQGSEATYESGFVIDKFPISRPNLTFSTLTVSNMSPEDSSIYLCSCRTTEAFFGQGTRLTVV.

A few counts support this clonotype. The gene calls are TRBV5-6 and TRBJ2-3, with 12 nucleotides matching TRBD2. J lost 4 bases, V lost 0 bases, and 6 bases had no gene match. The germline V gene has CDR1 SGHDT and CDR2 YYEEEE. The CDR3 is made up of 17 amino acids. CDR3 sequence: CASSLGVLAGGSDTQYF. DNA of the CDR3: TGTGCCAGCAGCTTGGGTGTTCTAGCGGGAGGGTCAGATACGCAGTATTTT.

The CDR3 loop is CASSLAASSGGVYEQFF. CDR3 DNA sequence: TGTGCCAGCAGCTTAGCTGCATCCTCGGGAGGCGTGTATGAGCAGTTCTTC. The chain carries TRBV11-2 and TRBJ2-1; TRBD2 agrees at 7 bases. V lost 1 base to trimming and J lost 8 bases; unmatched junction nucleotides: 14. Per germline, CDR1 SGHAT and CDR2 FQNNGV. This CDR3 comprises 17 residues.

This chain links TRBV5-1 with TRBJ1-3; D gene unclear. The ends were cut back, 0 bases at V and 0 bases at J, with 7 bases in the middle. The CDR3 has 15 amino acids. Germline assignment: CDR1 SGHRS and CDR2 YFSETQ. The CDR3, as DNA: TGCGCCAGCAGCTTGGGACACGTCTCTGGAAACACCATATATTTT. This gives the protein CASSLGHVSGNTIYF.

This chain uses TRBV5-8 with TRBJ2-1, with TRBD2 identical over 7 bases. Losses at the gene ends were 2 bases for V and 6 bases for J; bases not matched to a gene: 11. The germline gives CDR1 SGHTS, CDR2 YDEGEE. This CDR3 comprises 16 residues. The CDR3 sequence: CASSLLSGTLGNEQFF. The CDR3 nucleotides read TGTGCCAGCAGCTTACTCAGCGGGACCCTTGGCAATGAGCAGTTCTTC.